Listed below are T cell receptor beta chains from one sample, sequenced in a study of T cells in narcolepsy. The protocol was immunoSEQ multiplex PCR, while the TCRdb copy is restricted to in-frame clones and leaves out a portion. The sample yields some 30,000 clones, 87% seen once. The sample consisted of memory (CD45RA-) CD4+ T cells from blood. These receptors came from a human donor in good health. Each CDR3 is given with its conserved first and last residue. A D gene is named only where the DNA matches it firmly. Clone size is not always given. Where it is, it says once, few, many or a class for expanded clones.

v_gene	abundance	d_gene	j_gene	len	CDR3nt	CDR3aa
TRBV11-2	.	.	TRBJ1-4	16	TGTGCCAGCAGCCCAAGTCCAGGGGTTAGGGATGAAAAACTGTTTTTT	CASSPSPGVRDEKLFF
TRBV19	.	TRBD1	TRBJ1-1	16	TGTGCCAGTAGTATCCGACGTGAGACAGGGGGAAGTGAAGCTTTCTTT	CASSIRRETGGSEAFF
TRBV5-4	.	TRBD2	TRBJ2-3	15	TGTGCCAGCAGCTTAGCGGGGGGCCTCACAGATACGCAGTATTTT	CASSLAGGLTDTQYF
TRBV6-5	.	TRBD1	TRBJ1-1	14	TGTGCCAGCAGAAGGACAGGGATGAACACTGAAGCTTTCTTT	CASRRTGMNTEAFF
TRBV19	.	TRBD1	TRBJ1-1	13	TGTGCCAGTAGAACAGGGGGGAACACTGAAGCTTTCTTT	CASRTGGNTEAFF
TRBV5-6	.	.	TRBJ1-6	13	TGTGCCAGCAGCTTGAGCAGGGGTTCACCCCTCCACTTT	CASSLSRGSPLHF
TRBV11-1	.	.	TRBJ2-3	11	TGTGCCAGCAGCTTTCAAGATACGCAGTATTTT	CASSFQDTQYF
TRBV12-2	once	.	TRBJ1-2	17	TGTGCAAGTCGCTTTTCAGAGGCTCCACGAAAGACCTATGGCTACACCTTC	CASRFSEAPRKTYGYTF
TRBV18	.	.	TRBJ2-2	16	TGTGCCAGCTCACAACGACCACATACAAACACCGGGGAGCTGTTTTTT	CASSQRPHTNTGELFF
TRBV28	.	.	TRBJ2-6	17	TGTGCCAGCAGTTTCTCCGGGTTGGGCTCTGGGGCCAACGTCCTGACTTTC	CASSFSGLGSGANVLTF
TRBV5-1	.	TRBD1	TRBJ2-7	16	TGCGCCAGCAGCCCCGAAGGGGGCGGCGGTGGGAACGAGCAGTACTTC	CASSPEGGGGGNEQYF
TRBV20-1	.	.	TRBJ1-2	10	TGCAGTGCTAGAGAACATGGCTACACCTTC	CSAREHGYTF
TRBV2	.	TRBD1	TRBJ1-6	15	TGTGCCAGCAGAGGGACAGGGTCCCGTAATTCACCCCTCCACTTT	CASRGTGSRNSPLHF
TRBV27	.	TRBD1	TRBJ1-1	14	TGTGCCAGCAGTTTTAGGGGGCGGTTCACTGAAGCTTTCTTT	CASSFRGRFTEAFF
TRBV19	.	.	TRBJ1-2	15	TGTGCCAGTACCCTGACGGGAACTAAGTCGGGAGGCTACACCTTC	CASTLTGTKSGGYTF
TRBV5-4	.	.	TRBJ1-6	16	TGTGCCAGCAGCTGGGGCCTCACAGGGACCAATTCACCCCTCCACTTT	CASSWGLTGTNSPLHF
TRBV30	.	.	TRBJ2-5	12	TGTGCCTGGAGTGTAGGGGGGGAGACCCAGTACTTC	CAWSVGGETQYF
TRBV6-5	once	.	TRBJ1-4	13	TGTGCCAGCAGTAGGGCTTCTAATGAAAAACTGTTTTTT	CASSRASNEKLFF
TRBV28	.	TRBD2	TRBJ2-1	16	TGTGCCAGCGATGGGACTAGCGGAAGCTCCTACAATGAGCAGTTCTTC	CASDGTSGSSYNEQFF
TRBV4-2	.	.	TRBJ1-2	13	TGTGCCAGCAGCCAAGGGGGGCTCGGGGGCTACACCTTC	CASSQGGLGGYTF
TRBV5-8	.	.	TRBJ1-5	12	TGTGCCAGCAGCTTGTGGGACCAGCCCCAGCATTTT	CASSLWDQPQHF
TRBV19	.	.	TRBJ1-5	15	TGTGCCAGTAGTAGAGGGGATAGTGGGAATCAGCCCCAGCATTTT	CASSRGDSGNQPQHF
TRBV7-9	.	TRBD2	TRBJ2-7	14	TGTGCCAGCAGCTTACTAGCGGGGGGTTACGAGCAGTACTTC	CASSLLAGGYEQYF
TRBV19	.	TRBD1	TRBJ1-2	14	TGTGCCAGTAGTACTCGACAGGGTCACATCGGCTACACCTTC	CASSTRQGHIGYTF
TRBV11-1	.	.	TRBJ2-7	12	TGTGCCAGCAGCCCGACCTCCTACGAGCAGTACTTC	CASSPTSYEQYF
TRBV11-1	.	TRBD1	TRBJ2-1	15	TGTGCCAGCAGCTCGAGACAGGGGGCGAGAAATGAGCAGTTCTTC	CASSSRQGARNEQFF
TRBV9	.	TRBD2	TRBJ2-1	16	TGTGCCAGCAGCGTAGAAGGAGCGGGAGTGTGGAATGAGCAGTTCTTC	CASSVEGAGVWNEQFF
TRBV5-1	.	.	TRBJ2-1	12	TGCGCCAGCAGCCTTACGAACAATGAGCAGTTCTTC	CASSLTNNEQFF
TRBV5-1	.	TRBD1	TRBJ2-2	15	TGCGCCAGCAGCTTGGGCCAGGGGGTCCCCGGGGAGCTGTTTTTT	CASSLGQGVPGELFF
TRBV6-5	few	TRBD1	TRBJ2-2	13	TGTGCCAGCAGCCACAGGGGAGCCGGGGAGCTGTTTTTT	CASSHRGAGELFF
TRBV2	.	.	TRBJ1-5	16	TGTGCCAGCTCATTGAACGGACTGAATAGCAATCAGCCCCAGCATTTT	CASSLNGLNSNQPQHF
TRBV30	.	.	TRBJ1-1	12	TGTGCCTGGAGAGGGGACTTCACTGAAGCTTTCTTT	CAWRGDFTEAFF
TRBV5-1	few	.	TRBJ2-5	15	TGCGCCAGCAGCTCACTTACAGGAACACAAGAGACCCAGTACTTC	CASSSLTGTQETQYF